This T cell receptor beta chain originates from a study of spatial heterogeneity in lung cancer. Study-level points and caveats: Blood showed ubiquitous tumor TCRs more often at resection than at routine follow-up.

Note on this clonotype: The antigen is undetermined.

Each CDR3 protein gets one entry after TCRdb re-called the 5' RACE reads with MiXCR. The repertoire holds 89,000 or so distinct CDR3 sequences, with around 21% as singletons. Time point in this sample: sample taken at primary tumor resection. From tumor, nontumor lung or frozen PBMC, whole RNA was taken unsorted for sequencing. The donor population consisted of under 75 patients with untreated, early-stage non-small cell lung cancer. The clonotype originates from a male donor with early-stage non-small cell lung cancer. This specimen was PBMCs, taken at surgery.

CDR3 DNA sequence: TGTGCCAGCAGCTTAGGAAACATTCAGTACTTC. It specifies CASSLGNIQYF. The chain couples TRBV7-9 to TRBJ2-4; D unclear. Germline assignment: CDR1 SEHNR and CDR2 FQNEAQ (reference sequence). V shed 1 base and J shed 6 bases, with 1 base lying between them. The CDR3 has 11 amino acids.